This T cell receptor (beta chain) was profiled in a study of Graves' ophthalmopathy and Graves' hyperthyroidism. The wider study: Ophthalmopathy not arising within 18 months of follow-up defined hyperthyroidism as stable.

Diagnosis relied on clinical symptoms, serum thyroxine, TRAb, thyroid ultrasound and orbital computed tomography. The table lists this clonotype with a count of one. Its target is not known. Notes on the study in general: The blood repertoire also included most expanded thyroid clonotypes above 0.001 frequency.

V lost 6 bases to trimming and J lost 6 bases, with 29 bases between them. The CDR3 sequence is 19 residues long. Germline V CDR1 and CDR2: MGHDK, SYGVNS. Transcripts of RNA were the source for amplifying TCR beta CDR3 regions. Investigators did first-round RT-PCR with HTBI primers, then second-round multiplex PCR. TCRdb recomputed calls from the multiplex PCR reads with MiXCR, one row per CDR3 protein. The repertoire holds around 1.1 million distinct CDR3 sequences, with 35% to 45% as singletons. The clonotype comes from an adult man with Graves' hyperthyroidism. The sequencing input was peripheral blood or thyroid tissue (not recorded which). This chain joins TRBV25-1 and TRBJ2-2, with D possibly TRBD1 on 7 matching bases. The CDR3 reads CASSVPRDREGGESGELFF. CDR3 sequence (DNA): TGTGCCAGCAGCGTTCCACGCGACAGGGAAGGCGGGGAATCCGGGGAGCTGTTTTTT.